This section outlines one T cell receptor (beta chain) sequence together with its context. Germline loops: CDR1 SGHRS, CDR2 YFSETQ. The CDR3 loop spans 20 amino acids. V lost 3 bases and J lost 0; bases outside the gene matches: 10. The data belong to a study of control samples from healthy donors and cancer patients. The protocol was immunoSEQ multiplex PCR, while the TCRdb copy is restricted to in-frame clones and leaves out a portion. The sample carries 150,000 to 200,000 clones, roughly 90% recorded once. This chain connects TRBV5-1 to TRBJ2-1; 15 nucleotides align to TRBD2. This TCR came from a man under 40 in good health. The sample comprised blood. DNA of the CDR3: TGCGCCAGCAGCTGGCACCCGGGACTAGCGGGGGGCCTCTCCTACAATGAGCAGTTCTTC. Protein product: CASSWHPGLAGGLSYNEQFF.